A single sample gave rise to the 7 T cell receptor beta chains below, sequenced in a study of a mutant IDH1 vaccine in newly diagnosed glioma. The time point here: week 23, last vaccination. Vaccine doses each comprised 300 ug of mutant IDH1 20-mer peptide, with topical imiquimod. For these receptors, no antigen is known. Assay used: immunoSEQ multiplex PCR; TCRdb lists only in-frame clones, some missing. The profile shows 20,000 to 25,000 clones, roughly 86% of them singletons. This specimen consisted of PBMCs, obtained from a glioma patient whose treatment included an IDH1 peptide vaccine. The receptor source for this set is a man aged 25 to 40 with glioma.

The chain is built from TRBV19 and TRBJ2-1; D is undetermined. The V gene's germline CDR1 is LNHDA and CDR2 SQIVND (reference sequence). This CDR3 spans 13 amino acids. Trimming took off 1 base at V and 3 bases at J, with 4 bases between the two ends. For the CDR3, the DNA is TGTGCCAGTAGTATAGCCCTCTACAATGAGCAGTTCTTC. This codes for CASSIALYNEQFF. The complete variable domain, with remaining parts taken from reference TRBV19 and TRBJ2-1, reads DGGITQSPKYLFRKEGQNVTLSCEQNLNHDAMYWYRQDPGQGLRLIYYSQIVNDFQKGDIAEGYSVSREKKESFPLTVTSAQKNPTAFYLCASSIALYNEQFFGPGTRLTVL.

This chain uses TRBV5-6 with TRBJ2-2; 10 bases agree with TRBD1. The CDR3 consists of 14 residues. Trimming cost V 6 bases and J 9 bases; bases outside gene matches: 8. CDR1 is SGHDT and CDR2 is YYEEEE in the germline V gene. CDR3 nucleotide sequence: TGTGCCAGCAACCGAGCGGGACAGGGGTGGGAGCTGTTTTTT. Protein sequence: CASNRAGQGWELFF.

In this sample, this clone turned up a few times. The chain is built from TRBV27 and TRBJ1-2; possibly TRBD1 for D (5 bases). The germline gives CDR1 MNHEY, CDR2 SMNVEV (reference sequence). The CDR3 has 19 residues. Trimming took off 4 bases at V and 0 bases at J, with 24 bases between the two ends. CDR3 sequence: CASSSQGLPVGKANYGYTF. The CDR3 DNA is TGTGCCAGCAGTTCCCAGGGACTCCCGGTAGGGAAAGCTAACTATGGCTACACCTTC.

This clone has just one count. In DNA, the CDR3 is TGTGCCAGCAGCCACAGGACTAGCGGGAACGAGCAGTACTTC. It codes for CASSHRTSGNEQYF. The chain links TRBV9 to TRBJ2-7; TRBD2 matches 12 bases. The CDR3 has 14 residues. V trimming: 4 bases; J trimming: 5 bases; junction bases outside the gene matches: 4. From germline, CDR1 is SGDLS and CDR2 YYNGEE.

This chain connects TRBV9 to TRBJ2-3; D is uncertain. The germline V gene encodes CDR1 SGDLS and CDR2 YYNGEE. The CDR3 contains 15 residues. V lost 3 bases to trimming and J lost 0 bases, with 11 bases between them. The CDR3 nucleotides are TGTGCCAGCAGCGGGGCGAGATTAAGCACAGATACGCAGTATTTT. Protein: CASSGARLSTDTQYF.

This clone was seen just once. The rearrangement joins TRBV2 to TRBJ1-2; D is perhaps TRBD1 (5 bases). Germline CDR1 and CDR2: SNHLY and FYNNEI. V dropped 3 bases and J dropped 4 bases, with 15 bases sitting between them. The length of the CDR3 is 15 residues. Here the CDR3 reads CASSDQQVRPYGYTF. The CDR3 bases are TGTGCCAGCAGTGACCAACAGGTTCGCCCCTATGGCTACACCTTC.

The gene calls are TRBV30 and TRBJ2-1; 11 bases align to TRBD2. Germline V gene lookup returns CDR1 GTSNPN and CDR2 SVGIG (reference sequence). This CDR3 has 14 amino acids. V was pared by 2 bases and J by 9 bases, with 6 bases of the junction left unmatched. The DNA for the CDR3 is TGTGCCTGGAGTTTTATAGCGGGAGGGGGTGAGCAGTTCTTC. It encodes CAWSFIAGGGEQFF. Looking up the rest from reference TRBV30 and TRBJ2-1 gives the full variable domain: SQTIHQWPATLVQPVGSPLSLECTVEGTSNPNLYWYRQAAGRGLQLLFYSVGIGQISSEVPQNLSASRPQDRQFILSSKKLLLSDSGFYLCAWSFIAGGGEQFFGPGTRLTVL.